The present TCR beta chain was sequenced within a study of control samples from healthy donors and cancer patients (dated by TCRdb to the early 2020s). Library construction relied on the immunoSEQ multiplex PCR assay. The table was pulled from immuneACCESS by TCRdb, which kept in-frame rearrangements only. Such tables lose some clones; where checked, under half of the loss comes from unresolved V genes, and the rest has no known cause. The sample table contains some 150,000 clones; only one count was recorded for about 90% of them. The top ten hold approximately 2.9% of the sample. Details on this clone: Its recognized antigen is unknown. There are no base qualities to consult, and no much larger clone falls within one base.

Taken from the germline V gene, the CDR1 and CDR2 loops are SQVTM and ANQGSEA. The junction shows trimming of 3 bases on V and 4 bases on J, and the gene matches do not reach 3 bases of it. Inclusive of the bounding cysteine and phenylalanine, the CDR3 is 14 residues long. Only the CDR3 region is kept as DNA, spanning 42 bases read in frame from base 1. The sample was blood. The chain was built from TRBV29-1 and TRBJ2-2; 9 of the junction bases match TRBD2. This clonotype originated in a man aged 25 to 45 in good health. CDR3 region: CSVDSGGSTGELFF. The nucleotide sequence reads TGCAGCGTTGACAGCGGGGGGTCCACCGGGGAGCTGTTTTTT.